These 8 T cell receptor beta chains share one sample of origin, sequenced in a study of cytotoxic CD8 clonotypes in ibrutinib-treated CLL. Assay: immunoSEQ multiplex PCR; the TCRdb copy retains only in-frame clones and omits some. Here the sample spans some 350,000 clones, roughly 71% being singletons. Sequencing used PBMCs, obtained after 36 months of ibrutinib treatment. Receptors originate from a human donor with chronic lymphocytic leukemia.

This clone is a singleton in its sample. The rearrangement uses TRBV29-1 and TRBJ1-3; D is undetermined. Trimming removed 7 bases at V and 0 bases at J, with 10 bases between. Germline V gives CDR1 SQVTM, CDR2 ANQGSEA. The CDR3 length is 13 residues. This chain's CDR3 is CSGRANSGNTIYF. For the CDR3, the DNA is TGCAGCGGCCGGGCCAACTCTGGAAACACCATATATTTT.

This clone was counted only a few times. This chain joins TRBV6-5 and TRBJ2-5; TRBD2 might be the D (6 bases). Germline V gene lookup returns CDR1 MNHEY and CDR2 SVGAGI. CDR3 size: 16 residues. The V gene lost 0 bases and the J gene lost 2 bases, with 13 bases spanning the gap. The CDR3 DNA reads as TGTGCCAGCAGTTACTCCGGGAAGGGGACTCAAGAGACCCAGTACTTC. This encodes CASSYSGKGTQETQYF.

This clone was detected a few times. The chain links TRBV5-1 to TRBJ2-7; 8 bases align to TRBD1. The V segment lost 4 bases and the J segment 5 bases; nucleotides outside the gene matches: 5. Germline CDR1 SGHRS, CDR2 YFSETQ. This CDR3 comprises 13 residues. CDR3 DNA sequence: TGCGCCAGCAGCGCCGGACAGGGAGACGAGCAGTACTTC. This sequence encodes CASSAGQGDEQYF. The whole variable domain, filled in from reference TRBV5-1 and TRBJ2-7, reads KAGVTQTPRYLIKTRGQQVTLSCSPISGHRSVSWYQQTPGQGLQFLFEYFSETQRNKGNFPGRFSGRQFSNSRSEMNVSTLELGDSALYLCASSAGQGDEQYFGPGTRLTVT.

The chain carries TRBV7-3 and TRBJ2-2; TRBD1 matches at 7 bases. This CDR3 has 14 residues. In germline, CDR1 is SGHTA, CDR2 FQGTGA. V was pared by 6 bases and J by 1 base, with 2 bases of the junction left unmatched. As DNA, the CDR3 is TGTGCCAGCAGTCGGACAGGGAACACCGGGGAGCTGTTTTTT. This codes for CASSRTGNTGELFF.

The genes are TRBV14 and TRBJ2-3, with unresolved D. V was trimmed by 4 bases and J by 11 bases, leaving 16 bases between them. Per germline, CDR1 SGHDN and CDR2 FVKESK. The CDR3 extends over 13 amino acids. The CDR3 bases are TGTGCCAGCAGCCTTCTGACGGTAACGGGGCAGTATTTT. Amino acid sequence: CASSLLTVTGQYF.

The chain couples TRBV23-1 to TRBJ2-7, with D tentatively TRBD1 (6 bases). TRBV23-1 is given ORF status, its function remaining uncertain. CDR3 size: 17 residues. V shed 3 bases and J shed 2 bases, with 20 bases lying between them. CDR3 in DNA: TGCGCCAGCAGTCATTTAAAGGACAGCATACCTCCCTACGAGCAGTACTTC. This gives the protein CASSHLKDSIPPYEQYF.

The CDR3 DNA is TGCGCCAGCAGCCCTCGACAGGGACGCACTGAAGCTTTCTTT. This sequence encodes CASSPRQGRTEAFF. The chain recombines TRBV4-1 with TRBJ1-1; 7 bases are shared with TRBD1. The CDR3 extends over 14 amino acids. CDR1 is MGHRA, CDR2 YSYEKL, per germline. Unmatched junction bases numbered 6, after V lost 4 bases and J lost 4 bases.

In its sample, this clone was seen a few times. CDR3 loop: CASSFLNEQFF. The CDR3 DNA is TGTGCCAGCAGTTTCTTAAATGAGCAGTTCTTC. The chain carries TRBV27 and TRBJ2-1; no reliable D call. CDR3 length equals 11 residues. Trimming left V 3 bases short and J 7 bases short, with 4 bases between. CDR1 MNHEY and CDR2 SMNVEV come from the germline V gene (reference sequence).